Each of the 19 T cell receptor beta chains below was sequenced from the same sample in a study of beta chain features in type 1 diabetes. Study results and limitations: Shortening that was moderate but significant affected the TCRB CDR3s of Type 1 diabetes patients in all four CD4+ subsets.

The investigators reverse transcribed all of the isolated RNA, so they sequenced expressed TCRB transcripts. The protocol was immunoSEQ multiplex PCR, while the TCRdb copy is restricted to in-frame clones and leaves out a portion. The sample lists 680,000 or so clones, around an eighth occurring once. Their cognate antigens are unknown. Source material: naive CD4+ T cells from blood. All receptors derive from a young man with type 1 diabetes.

The chain has TRBV7-2 and TRBJ2-7; D perhaps matches TRBD1 (6 bases). CDR3 length: 14 residues. Trimming removed 5 bases from V and 3 bases from J, with 14 bases in between. Germline lookup yields CDR1 SGHTA and CDR2 FQGNSA. For the CDR3, the DNA is TGTGCCAGCAGCATCCAAAGGGACAACTACGAGCAGTACTTC. Residues: CASSIQRDNYEQYF.

This clone was seen a handful of times. J is TRBJ1-2 and V is TRBV4-1; D remains unclear. Between the trimmed V and J ends, which lost 0 bases and 2 bases, there was a span of 7 bases. The CDR3 covers 14 residues. Per the germline V gene, CDR1 is MGHRA and CDR2 is YSYEKL. CDR3 bases: TGCGCCAGCAGCCAAGAGGCAGCAAACTATGGCTACACCTTC. Its translation is CASSQEAANYGYTF.

The V call is TRBV18, the J call TRBJ2-3, with D possibly matching TRBD2 (5 bases). With 6 bases removed from V and 4 bases from J, the gap between germline ends came to 17 bases. The CDR3 totals 15 residues. Germline V gene sequence: CDR1 KGHSH, CDR2 LQKENI. The CDR3, as DNA: TGTGCCAGCTCCCAGTCGGAGCGGAACTCAGATACGCAGTATTTT. Amino acid sequence: CASSQSERNSDTQYF.

V usage is TRBV30 and J usage is TRBJ2-1; weak D call: TRBD1 (5 bases). Germline V CDR1 and CDR2: GTSNPN, SVGIG (reference sequence). This CDR3 is built from 12 residues. Trimming cost V 4 bases and J 7 bases, with 11 bases left between them. CDR3 DNA sequence: TGTGCCTGGAACCAGGGTGGAAATGAGCAGTTCTTC. Translation gives CAWNQGGNEQFF.

With respect to this clone: Distinct nucleotide sequences in the sample also encode this CDR3. V usage is TRBV10-3 and J usage is TRBJ2-3, with 7 bases identical to TRBD1. The CDR3 runs 14 residues. Losses at the gene ends were 0 bases for V and 3 bases for J; bases not matched to a gene: 0. Germline V CDR1 and CDR2: ENHRY, SYGVKD. The CDR3 loop is CAISESTGTDTQYF. The CDR3 coding sequence is TGTGCCATCAGTGAGTCGACAGGGACAGATACGCAGTATTTT.

The rearrangement links TRBV4-2 to TRBJ2-7, with D perhaps matching TRBD2 (7 bases). V shed 4 bases and J shed 5 bases, with 18 bases lying between them. There are 15 residues in the CDR3. Germline V gene lookup returns CDR1 LGHNA and CDR2 YNFKEQ. The CDR3 loop reads CASSPEGGVGNEQYF. The DNA for the CDR3 is TGTGCCAGCAGCCCTGAGGGGGGGGTCGGGAACGAGCAGTACTTC.

The chain couples TRBV30 to TRBJ2-2; 7 bases fit TRBD1. V was pared by 5 bases and J by 3 bases, with 6 bases of the junction left unmatched. Germline assignment: CDR1 GTSNPN and CDR2 SVGIG (reference sequence). The CDR3 is made up of 14 amino acids. CDR3 sequence: CAWDRQGDTGELFF. CDR3 bases: TGTGCCTGGGACCGACAGGGCGACACCGGGGAGCTGTTTTTT.

This clone occurred a few times. The gene calls are TRBV2 and TRBJ1-5; weak D call: TRBD1 (6 bases). The CDR3 extends over 14 amino acids. Trimming took off 7 bases at V and 1 base at J, with 11 bases between the two ends. Looked up from germline, CDR1 is SNHLY and CDR2 is FYNNEI. CDR3 DNA: TGTGCCAGCACAGGGGACATCAGCAATCAGCCCCAGCATTTT. It encodes CASTGDISNQPQHF. The entire variable domain, with the rest obtained from reference TRBV2 and TRBJ1-5, is as follows: EPEVTQTPSHQVTQMGQEVILRCVPISNHLYFYWYRQILGQKVEFLVSFYNNEISEKSEIFDDQFSVERPDGSNFTLKIRSTKLEDSAMYFCASTGDISNQPQHFGDGTRLSIL.

This clone was picked up a small number of times. This chain links TRBV30 with TRBJ1-1; D unclear. Per germline, CDR1 GTSNPN and CDR2 SVGIG (reference sequence). The ends were cut back, 5 bases at V and 0 bases at J, with 10 bases in the middle. CDR3 size: 13 residues. The CDR3 loop reads CAWHPGMNTEAFF. The CDR3 DNA follows: TGTGCCTGGCATCCGGGGATGAACACTGAAGCTTTCTTT.

The rearrangement joins TRBV10-2 to TRBJ1-2; 10 nucleotides match TRBD1. Germline CDR1 reads WSHSY; CDR2 reads SAAADI. The V and J ends lost 10 bases and 3 bases, in that order; junction bases with no gene match: 5. The CDR3 sequence is 13 residues long. This chain's CDR3 is CATIGQGDYGYTF. The CDR3 coding sequence is TGCGCCACCATCGGACAGGGGGACTATGGCTACACCTTC.

This clone showed up just a few times. The rearrangement links TRBV10-2 to TRBJ2-1; D is unclear. Trimming took off 2 bases at V and 5 bases at J, with 7 bases between the two ends. From germline, CDR1 is WSHSY and CDR2 SAAADI. CDR3 length: 13 residues. This CDR3 reads CASSEASDNEQFF. DNA of the CDR3: TGCGCCAGCAGTGAGGCCTCAGACAATGAGCAGTTCTTC.

This clone was observed a few times. This sequence joins TRBV5-4 and TRBJ1-1, with D hard to call. This CDR3 comprises 13 residues. From germline, CDR1 is SGHNT and CDR2 YYREEE (reference sequence). Trimming pared 7 bases from V and 0 bases from J, leaving 10 bases between. This CDR3 reads CASWARLNTEAFF. DNA for the CDR3: TGTGCCAGCTGGGCAAGGTTGAACACTGAAGCTTTCTTT.

This clone appeared a few times. J is TRBJ2-4 and V is TRBV6-5; TRBD2 is a possible D gene (6 bases). The germline V gene encodes CDR1 MNHEY and CDR2 SVGAGI. The CDR3 covers 13 residues. V shed 6 bases and J shed 6 bases, with 12 bases lying between them. CDR3 coding DNA: TGTGCCAGCAGCCGGGGGAGGACAAACATTCAGTACTTC. Translated: CASSRGRTNIQYF.

This clone has more than one count but fewer than ten. The chain links TRBV28 to TRBJ2-5, with a possible D match to TRBD1 (5 bases). There are 15 residues in the CDR3. The V end lost 2 bases, the J end lost 4 bases, and 14 bases lay between the germline ends. Germline V gives CDR1 MDHEN, CDR2 SYDVKM. The CDR3 sequence is CASSLLGVQGETQYF. CDR3 DNA: TGTGCCAGCAGTTTACTAGGGGTCCAGGGAGAGACCCAGTACTTC.

The genes are TRBV28 and TRBJ2-2; D uncertain. Per the germline V gene, CDR1 is MDHEN and CDR2 is SYDVKM. V gave up 3 bases and J gave up 3 bases, with 11 bases separating them. CDR3 size: 15 residues. For the CDR3, the DNA is TGTGCCAGCAGTTTCGGGTTAGCTTACACCGGGGAGCTGTTTTTT. This sequence encodes CASSFGLAYTGELFF.

This clone turned up a few times. The CDR3 here is CASRVGNTGELFF. The CDR3 DNA sequence: TGTGCCAGCAGGGTAGGGAACACCGGGGAGCTGTTTTTT. V is TRBV6-1 and J is TRBJ2-2; D gene ambiguous. V shed 6 bases and J shed 1 base, with 6 bases lying between them. Germline lookup yields CDR1 MNHNS and CDR2 SASEGT. The CDR3 sequence is 13 residues long.

The J gene is TRBJ1-2, the V gene TRBV13; no reliable D call. V lost 3 bases and J 1 base, leaving 6 bases between the germline ends. Germline V gives CDR1 PRHDT, CDR2 FYEKMQ (reference sequence). CDR3 size: 13 residues. CDR3 in amino acids: CASSFQDNYGYTF. CDR3 DNA sequence: TGTGCCAGCAGCTTTCAAGATAACTATGGCTACACCTTC.

The V call is TRBV5-1, the J call TRBJ2-6; D gene ambiguous. This CDR3 has 13 amino acids. The ends were cut back, 5 bases at V and 1 base at J, with 4 bases in the middle. Germline V gene sequence: CDR1 SGHRS, CDR2 YFSETQ. This CDR3 reads CASRFSGANVLTF. The CDR3, as DNA: TGCGCCAGCAGATTTTCTGGGGCCAACGTCCTGACTTTC.

This clone was found a few times. The chain joins TRBV10-3 to TRBJ1-1, with D unresolved. Trimming shortened V by 2 bases and J by 1 base, and 8 bases separated the two germline ends. This CDR3 contains 14 residues. CDR1 ENHRY and CDR2 SYGVKD come from the germline V gene. DNA of the CDR3: TGTGCCATCAGTGAGGATTCTAAGAACACTGAAGCTTTCTTT. It yields the protein CAISEDSKNTEAFF.